These T cell receptor beta chains were read from a single sample in a study of a mutant IDH1 vaccine in newly diagnosed glioma. Antigens of these TCRs are unknown. Repertoires were generated with immunoSEQ multiplex PCR, while TCRdb's copy carries only in-frame clones and drops some. The data show tens of thousands of clones, with 60% to 85% seen just once and roughly 10% held by the top ten. Here the sequenced sample was PBMCs, taken from a glioma patient whose treatment included an IDH1 peptide vaccine. The receptors were gathered from a man in his forties or fifties with glioma. The CDR3 runs from the conserved cysteine through the conserved F or W. A D gene is named only where the DNA matches it firmly.

j_call v_call d_call cdr3_aa cdr3_nt
TRBJ2-5 TRBV6-1 - CASSLPRETQYF TGTGCCAGCAGTCTACCAAGGGAGACCCAGTACTTC
TRBJ1-5 TRBV19 - CASSIEGYGKQPQHF TGTGCCAGTAGTATAGAGGGTTACGGGAAACAGCCCCAGCATTTT
TRBJ2-2 TRBV7-9 - CASSLFSGELFF TGTGCCAGCAGCTTATTCTCCGGGGAGCTGTTTTTT
TRBJ1-2 TRBV16 TRBD1 CASSRNTGAYGYTF TGTGCCAGCAGCCGCAACACAGGGGCGTATGGCTACACCTTC
TRBJ2-3 TRBV7-9 - CASSLSTDTQYF TGTGCCAGCAGCCTAAGCACAGATACGCAGTATTTT
TRBJ2-1 TRBV4-1 TRBD2 CASSLQPGLAGWEQFF TGCGCCAGCAGCCTACAACCGGGACTAGCGGGATGGGAGCAGTTCTTC
TRBJ1-1 TRBV15 - CATSRGGQAAFF TGTGCCACCAGCAGAGGGGGCCAGGCGGCTTTCTTT
TRBJ2-1 TRBV19 TRBD2 CASTPGLAGGRNEQFF TGTGCCAGTACCCCGGGACTAGCGGGAGGGAGGAATGAGCAGTTCTTC
TRBJ1-2 TRBV4-1 - CASSHPTDQNYGYTF TGCGCCAGCAGCCATCCCACCGACCAAAACTATGGCTACACCTTC
TRBJ2-4 TRBV14 - CASSQDALGAKNIQYF TGTGCCAGCAGCCAAGATGCTTTAGGGGCCAAAAACATTCAGTACTTC
TRBJ2-3 TRBV7-8 - CASSPQGSQTDTQYF TGTGCCAGCAGCCCCCAGGGGAGCCAGACAGATACGCAGTATTTT